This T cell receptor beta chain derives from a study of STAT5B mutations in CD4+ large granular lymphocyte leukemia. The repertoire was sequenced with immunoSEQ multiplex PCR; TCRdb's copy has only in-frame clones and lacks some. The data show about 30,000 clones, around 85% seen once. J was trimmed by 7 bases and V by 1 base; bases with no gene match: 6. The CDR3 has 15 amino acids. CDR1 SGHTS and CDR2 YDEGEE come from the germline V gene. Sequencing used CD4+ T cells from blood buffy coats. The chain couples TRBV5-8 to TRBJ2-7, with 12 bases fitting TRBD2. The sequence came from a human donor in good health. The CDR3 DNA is TGTGCCAGCAGCTTGATGGGACTAGCGGGTAGAGAGCAGTACTTC. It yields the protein CASSLMGLAGREQYF.